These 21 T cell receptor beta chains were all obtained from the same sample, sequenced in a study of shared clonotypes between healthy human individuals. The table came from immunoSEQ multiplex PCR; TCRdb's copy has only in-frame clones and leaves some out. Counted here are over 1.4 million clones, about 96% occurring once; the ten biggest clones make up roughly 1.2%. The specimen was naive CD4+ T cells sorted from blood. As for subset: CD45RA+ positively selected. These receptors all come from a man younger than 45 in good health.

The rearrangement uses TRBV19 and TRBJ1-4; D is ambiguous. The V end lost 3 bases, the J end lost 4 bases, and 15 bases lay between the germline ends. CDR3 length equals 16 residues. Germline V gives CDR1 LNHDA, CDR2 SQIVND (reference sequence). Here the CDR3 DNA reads TGTGCCAGTAGTATCATCGGCCGGGTTGGTAATGAAAAACTGTTTTTT. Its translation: CASSIIGRVGNEKLFF.

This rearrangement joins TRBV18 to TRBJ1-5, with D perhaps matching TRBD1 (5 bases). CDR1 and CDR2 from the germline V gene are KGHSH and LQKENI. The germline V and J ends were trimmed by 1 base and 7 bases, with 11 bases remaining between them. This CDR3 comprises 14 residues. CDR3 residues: CASSPQGYFQPQHF. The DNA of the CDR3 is TGTGCCAGCTCACCACAGGGGTATTTCCAGCCCCAGCATTTT.

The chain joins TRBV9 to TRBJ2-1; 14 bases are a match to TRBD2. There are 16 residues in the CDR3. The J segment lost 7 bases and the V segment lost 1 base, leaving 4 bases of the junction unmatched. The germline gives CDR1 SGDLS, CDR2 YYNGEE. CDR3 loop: CASSVLGTSGRNEQFF. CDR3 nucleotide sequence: TGTGCCAGCAGCGTACTTGGGACTAGCGGGAGAAATGAGCAGTTCTTC.

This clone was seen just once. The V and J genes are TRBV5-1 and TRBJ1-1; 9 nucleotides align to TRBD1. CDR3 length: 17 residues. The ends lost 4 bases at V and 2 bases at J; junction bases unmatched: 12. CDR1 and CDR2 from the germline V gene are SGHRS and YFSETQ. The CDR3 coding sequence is TGCGCCAGCAGCCTAGGACAGGGGAGGGGTAGTAACACTGAAGCTTTCTTT. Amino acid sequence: CASSLGQGRGSNTEAFF.

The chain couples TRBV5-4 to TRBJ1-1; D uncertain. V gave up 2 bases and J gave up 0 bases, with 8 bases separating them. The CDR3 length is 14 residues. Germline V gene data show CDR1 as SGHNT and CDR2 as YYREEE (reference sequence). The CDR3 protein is CASSLGFMNTEAFF. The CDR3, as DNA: TGTGCCAGCAGCTTAGGGTTCATGAACACTGAAGCTTTCTTT.

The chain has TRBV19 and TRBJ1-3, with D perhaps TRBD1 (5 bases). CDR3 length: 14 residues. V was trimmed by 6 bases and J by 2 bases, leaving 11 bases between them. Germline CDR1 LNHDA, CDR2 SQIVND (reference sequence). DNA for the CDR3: TGTGCCAGTAGGAAACAGGCGGCTGGAAACACCATATATTTT. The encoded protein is CASRKQAAGNTIYF.

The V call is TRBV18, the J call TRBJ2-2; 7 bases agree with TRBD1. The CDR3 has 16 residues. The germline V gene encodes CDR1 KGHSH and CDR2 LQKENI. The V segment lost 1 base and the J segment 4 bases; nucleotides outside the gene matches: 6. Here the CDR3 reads CASSPRVTGFTGELFF. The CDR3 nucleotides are TGTGCCAGCTCACCACGGGTGACAGGGTTCACCGGGGAGCTGTTTTTT.

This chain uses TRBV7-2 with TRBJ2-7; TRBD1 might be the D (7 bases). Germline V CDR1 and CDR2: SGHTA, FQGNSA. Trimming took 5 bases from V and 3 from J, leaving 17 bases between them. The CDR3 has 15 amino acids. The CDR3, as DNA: TGTGCCAGCAGCCGGGGGACAGCCATCAGCTACGAGCAGTACTTC. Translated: CASSRGTAISYEQYF.

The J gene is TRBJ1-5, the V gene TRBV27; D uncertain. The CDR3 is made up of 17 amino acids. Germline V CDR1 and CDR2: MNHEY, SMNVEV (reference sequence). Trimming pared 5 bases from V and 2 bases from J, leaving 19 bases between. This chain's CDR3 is CASSPSLSHPGNQPQHF. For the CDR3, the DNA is TGTGCCAGCAGTCCGTCCCTAAGTCATCCTGGCAATCAGCCCCAGCATTTT.

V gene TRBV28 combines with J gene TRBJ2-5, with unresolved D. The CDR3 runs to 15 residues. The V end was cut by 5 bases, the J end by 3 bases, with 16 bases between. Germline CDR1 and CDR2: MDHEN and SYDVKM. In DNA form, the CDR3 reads TGTGCCAGCAGTGGCCCCCTAGGACGGAAAGAGACCCAGTACTTC. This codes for CASSGPLGRKETQYF.

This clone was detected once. CDR3 bases: TGTGCCAGTAAGACGACAGGGAAGGGTTACAATGAGCAGTTCTTC. Translated, it gives CASKTTGKGYNEQFF. The V and J genes are TRBV19 and TRBJ2-1; 7 nucleotides match TRBD1. The V gene end was trimmed by 7 bases and the J gene end by 4 bases; junction bases not matched to a gene: 10. Germline-derived CDR1 and CDR2 are LNHDA and SQIVND (reference sequence). The CDR3 sequence is 15 residues long.

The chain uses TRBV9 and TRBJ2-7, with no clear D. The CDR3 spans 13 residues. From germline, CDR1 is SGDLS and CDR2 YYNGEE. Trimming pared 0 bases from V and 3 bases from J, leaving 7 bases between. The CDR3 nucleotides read TGTGCCAGCAGCGTAGCCCCCCTCTACGAGCAGTACTTC. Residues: CASSVAPLYEQYF.

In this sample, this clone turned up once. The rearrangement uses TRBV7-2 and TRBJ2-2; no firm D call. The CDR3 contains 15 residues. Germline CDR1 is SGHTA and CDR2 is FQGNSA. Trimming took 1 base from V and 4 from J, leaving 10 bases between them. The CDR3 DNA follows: TGTGCCAGCAGCTTAGGGGGTTGGGGCACCGGGGAGCTGTTTTTT. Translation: CASSLGGWGTGELFF.

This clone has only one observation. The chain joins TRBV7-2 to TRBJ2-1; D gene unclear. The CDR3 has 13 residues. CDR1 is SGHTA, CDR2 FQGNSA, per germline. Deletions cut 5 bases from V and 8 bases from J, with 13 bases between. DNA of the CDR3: TGTGCCAGCAGCCTCTCCCAGATCGATGAGCAGTTCTTC. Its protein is CASSLSQIDEQFF.

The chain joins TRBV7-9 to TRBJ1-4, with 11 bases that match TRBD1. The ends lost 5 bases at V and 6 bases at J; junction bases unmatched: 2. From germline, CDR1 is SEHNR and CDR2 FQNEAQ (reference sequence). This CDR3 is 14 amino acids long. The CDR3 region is CASSKGQGDEKLFF. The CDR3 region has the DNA TGTGCCAGCAGCAAGGGACAGGGGGATGAAAAACTGTTTTTT. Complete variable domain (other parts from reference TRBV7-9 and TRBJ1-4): DTGVSQNPRHKITKRGQNVTFRCDPISEHNRLYWYRQTLGQGPEFLTYFQNEAQLEKSRLLSDRFSAERPKGSFSTLEIQRTEQGDSAMYLCASSKGQGDEKLFFGSGTQLSVL.

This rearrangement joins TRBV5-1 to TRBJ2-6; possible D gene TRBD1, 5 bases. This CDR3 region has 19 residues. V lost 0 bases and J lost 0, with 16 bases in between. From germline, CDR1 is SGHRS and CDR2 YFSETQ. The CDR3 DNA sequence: TGCGCCAGCAGCTTGGCCCCAGGGCCGGCTTCCTCTGGGGCCAACGTCCTGACTTTC. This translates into CASSLAPGPASSGANVLTF. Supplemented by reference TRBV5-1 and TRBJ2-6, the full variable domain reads KAGVTQTPRYLIKTRGQQVTLSCSPISGHRSVSWYQQTPGQGLQFLFEYFSETQRNKGNFPGRFSGRQFSNSRSEMNVSTLELGDSALYLCASSLAPGPASSGANVLTFGAGSRLTVL.

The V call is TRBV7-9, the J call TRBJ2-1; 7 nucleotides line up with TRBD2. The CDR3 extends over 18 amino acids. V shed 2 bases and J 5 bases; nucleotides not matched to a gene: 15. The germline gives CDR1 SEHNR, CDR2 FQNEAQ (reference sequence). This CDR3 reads CASSLQVRGTNVHNEQFF. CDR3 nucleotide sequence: TGTGCCAGCAGCTTACAGGTCCGCGGGACTAACGTACACAATGAGCAGTTCTTC.

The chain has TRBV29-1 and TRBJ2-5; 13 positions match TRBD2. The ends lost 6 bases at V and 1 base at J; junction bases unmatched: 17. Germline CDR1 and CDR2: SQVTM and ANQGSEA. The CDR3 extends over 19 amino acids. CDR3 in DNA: TGCAGCGTCTCCCCCCCGGGACTAGCGGGATACTCCCTCCAAGAGACCCAGTACTTC. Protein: CSVSPPGLAGYSLQETQYF.

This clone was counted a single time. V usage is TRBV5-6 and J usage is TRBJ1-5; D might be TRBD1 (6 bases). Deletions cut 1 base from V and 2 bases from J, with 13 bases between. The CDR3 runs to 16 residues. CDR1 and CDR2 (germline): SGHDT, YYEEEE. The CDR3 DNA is TGTGCCAGCAGCTTGTTGGGGGGGGCCGGCAATCAGCCCCAGCATTTT. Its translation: CASSLLGGAGNQPQHF.

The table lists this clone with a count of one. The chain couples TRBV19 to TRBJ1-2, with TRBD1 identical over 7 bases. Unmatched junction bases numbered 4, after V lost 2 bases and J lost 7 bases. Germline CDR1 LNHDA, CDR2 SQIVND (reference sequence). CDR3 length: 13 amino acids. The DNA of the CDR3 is TGTGCCAGTAGTATAAGGGGGCAGAGTGGCTACACCTTC. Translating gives CASSIRGQSGYTF.

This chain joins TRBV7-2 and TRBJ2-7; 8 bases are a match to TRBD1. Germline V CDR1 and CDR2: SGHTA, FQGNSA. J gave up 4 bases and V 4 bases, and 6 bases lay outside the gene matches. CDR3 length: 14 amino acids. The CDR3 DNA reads TGTGCCAGCAGCTCAAAGACAGGGGTGTACGAGCAGTACTTC. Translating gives CASSSKTGVYEQYF.